This T cell receptor beta chain was sequenced in a study of OX40 agonist ivuxolimab in advanced cancers. For the study at large: Antecedent anti-PD-1, anti-PD-L1 or anti-CTLA-4 therapy was permissible, with roughly 40% having received some. There were three patients with partial responses, one having hepatocellular carcinoma and two cutaneous melanoma. Study-level results: Doses of 0.1 to 3.0 mg/kg were accompanied by clonal expansion of CD4+ and CD8+ blood T cells by week 6.

V was shortened by 0 bases and J by 3 bases, with 7 bases between the two germline ends. This CDR3 region has 14 residues. Germline values: CDR1 SGDLS, CDR2 YYNGEE. Sequenced by immunoSEQ multiplex PCR; TCRdb stores in-frame clones only, minus some. The data show tens of thousands of clones, around 81% seen once. Concerning this clone: The antigen remains undetermined.

The sequence derives from an adult with an advanced solid tumor such as melanoma, head and neck, liver or kidney cancer. Source: CD4+ or CD8+ T cells sorted from blood, taken in a trial of the OX40 agonist ivuxolimab. The rearrangement uses TRBV9 and TRBJ1-3; D ambiguous. CDR3 loop: CASSVGSVGNTIYF. The DNA for the CDR3 is TGTGCCAGCAGCGTAGGCTCGGTTGGAAACACCATATATTTT.